The rows below give T cell receptor beta chains drawn from one sample of a study of cytomegalovirus exposure and HLA in healthy donors. The data were produced by immunoSEQ multiplex PCR, yet TCRdb's version contains in-frame clones alone and is incomplete. The sample has around 200,000 clones, 80% to 90% seen once; the top ten hold 0.31%. Sequencing was done on a sample of PBMCs. The receptor source for this set is a woman in her twenties or thirties in good health and CMV-seronegative. CDR3s leave out the opening cysteine and the closing phenylalanine or tryptophan. Expanded clones get a size class; other rows say once, few or many, or leave the size out.

clone size,V gene,CDR3 protein
.,TRBV5-1,ASSLVPSVSGEQY
.,TRBV7-9,ASSLGGTYEQY
.,TRBV4-1,ASSRELSNYGYT
.,TRBV10-3,AIRNKGVGADTIY
.,TRBV4-1,ASSLQPSGGASDTQY
.,TRBV7-6,ASSLVGGAVSYEQY
.,TRBV28,ASSPDSNTGELF
.,TRBV28,ASSLSPQRGSSYEQY
.,TRBV19,ASSRLPYNEQF
.,TRBV7-9,ASSLAAWRQHGYT
.,TRBV7-7,ASRREISYNEQF
.,TRBV5-4,ASSLSQGAEETQY
.,TRBV7-9,ASSPGGTGGIQETQY
.,TRBV2,ASSVDRESGYT
.,TRBV11-3,ASSWGSGFYNEQF
.,TRBV9,ASSVGGNSYNEQF
.,TRBV5-4,ASSSARGDRQY
.,TRBV27,ASSPQTVNTGELF
.,TRBV30,AWSVGRLAGAQLGDTQY
.,TRBV25-1,ASRGQNNQPQH
few,TRBV4-2,ASSQGIRQGARGYT
.,TRBV6-6,ASSYSQPVEAF
.,TRBV6-4,ASSAEGFYNEQF
.,TRBV28,ASSSPTRSYEQY
.,TRBV5-1,ASSRGTSMSTDTQY
few,TRBV6-5,ASSFFSEDSNQPQH
.,TRBV11-2,ASSLDPGSWVTQY
.,TRBV12-5,ASTTEDTGELF
.,TRBV5-8,ASSLYLLQTYEQY
once,TRBV29-1,SVDRGLTDTQY